This T cell receptor beta chain was sequenced during a study of T cells in Graves' hyperthyroidism and ophthalmopathy. The TCR beta CDR3 regions underwent amplification using RNA transcripts as the source. HTBI primers were the set used in a first-round RT-PCR of the TCR CDR3. Each CDR3 protein gets one entry after TCRdb re-called the multiplex PCR reads with MiXCR. Among 370,000 or so distinct CDR3 sequences listed, roughly 12% were seen once. Exclusion criteria comprised uncontrolled infection, other autoimmune disease, pregnancy or lactation. The V and J ends lost 8 bases and 1 base respectively, with 6 bases between them. Germline assignment: CDR1 MNHNS and CDR2 SASEGT. The CDR3 length is 12 residues. This clonotype was observed at least ten times.

The V and J genes are TRBV6-1 and TRBJ1-5, with a possible D match to TRBD1 (5 bases). The sequenced sample was blood. This TCR derives from a man aged 30 to 45 with Graves' hyperthyroidism that later progressed to Graves' ophthalmopathy. The CDR3 DNA reads TGTGCCAGCGCAGGGAGCAATCAGCCCCAGCATTTT. Amino acid sequence: CASAGSNQPQHF.